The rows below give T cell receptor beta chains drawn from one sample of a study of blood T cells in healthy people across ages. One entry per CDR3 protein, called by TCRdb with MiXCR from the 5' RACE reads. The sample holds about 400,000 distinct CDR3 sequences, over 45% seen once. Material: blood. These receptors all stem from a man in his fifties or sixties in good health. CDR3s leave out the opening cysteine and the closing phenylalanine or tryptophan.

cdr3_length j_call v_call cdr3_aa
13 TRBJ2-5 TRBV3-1 ASSQENRGRETQY
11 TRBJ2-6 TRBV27 ASSVYEENVLT
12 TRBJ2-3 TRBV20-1 SAGWGQGKDTQY
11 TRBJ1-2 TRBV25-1 ASSESPPGVYT
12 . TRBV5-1 ASSLAAGVCEQY
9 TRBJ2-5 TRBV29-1 SVEVGETQY
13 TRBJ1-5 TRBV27 ASSLGSYSNQPQH
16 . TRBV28 ASSPSSPSRERPYEQY
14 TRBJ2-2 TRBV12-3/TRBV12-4 ASSLLAGGNTGELF
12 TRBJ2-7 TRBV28 ASRSGQFSYEQY
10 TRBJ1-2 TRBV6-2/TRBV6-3 ASRTGHLGYT
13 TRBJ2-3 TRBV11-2 ASSLVPLSTDTQY
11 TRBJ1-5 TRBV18 ASSPGNNQPQH
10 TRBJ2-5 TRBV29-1 SVELAGWEQY
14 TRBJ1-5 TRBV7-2 ASSLAGGNSNQPQH